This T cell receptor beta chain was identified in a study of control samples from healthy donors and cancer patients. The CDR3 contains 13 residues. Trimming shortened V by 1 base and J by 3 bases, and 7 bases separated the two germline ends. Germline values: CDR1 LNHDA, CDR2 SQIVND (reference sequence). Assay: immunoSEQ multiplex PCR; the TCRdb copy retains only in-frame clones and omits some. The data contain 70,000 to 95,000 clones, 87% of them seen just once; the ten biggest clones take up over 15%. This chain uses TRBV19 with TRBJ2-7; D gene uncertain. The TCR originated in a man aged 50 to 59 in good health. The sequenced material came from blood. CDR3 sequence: CASSIGSFYEQYF. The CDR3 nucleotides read TGTGCCAGTAGTATAGGCTCTTTCTACGAGCAGTACTTC.